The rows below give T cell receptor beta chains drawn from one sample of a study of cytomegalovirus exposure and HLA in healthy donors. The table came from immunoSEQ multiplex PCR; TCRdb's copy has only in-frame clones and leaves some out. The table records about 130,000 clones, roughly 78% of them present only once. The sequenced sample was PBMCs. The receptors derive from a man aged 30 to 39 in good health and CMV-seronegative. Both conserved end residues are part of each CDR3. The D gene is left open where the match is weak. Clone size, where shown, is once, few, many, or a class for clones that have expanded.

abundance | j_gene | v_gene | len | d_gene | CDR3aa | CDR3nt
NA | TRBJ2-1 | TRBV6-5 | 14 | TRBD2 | CASSSVGGRNEQFF | TGTGCCAGCAGCTCCGTGGGGGGGAGGAATGAGCAGTTCTTC
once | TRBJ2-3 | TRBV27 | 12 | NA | CASSPVADTQYF | TGTGCCAGCAGTCCAGTCGCAGATACGCAGTATTTT
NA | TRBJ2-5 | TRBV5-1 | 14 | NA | CASSEGRGEETQYF | TGCGCCAGCAGCGAAGGCCGCGGGGAAGAGACCCAGTACTTC
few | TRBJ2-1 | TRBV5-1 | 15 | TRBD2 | CASSVSGGASNEQFF | TGCGCCAGCAGCGTTAGCGGGGGGGCTAGCAATGAGCAGTTCTTC
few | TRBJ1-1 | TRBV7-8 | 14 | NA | CATQRLRVNTEAFF | TGTGCCACCCAACGGCTCAGGGTGAACACTGAAGCTTTCTTT
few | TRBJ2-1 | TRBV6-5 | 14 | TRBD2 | CASSYSGGDNEQFF | TGTGCCAGCAGTTACAGTGGGGGGGACAATGAGCAGTTCTTC
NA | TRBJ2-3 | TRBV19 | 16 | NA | CASSPGSGATLGTQYF | TGTGCCAGTAGTCCCGGTTCAGGGGCTACGTTGGGTACGCAGTATTTT
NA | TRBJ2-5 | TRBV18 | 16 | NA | CASSPQGGTNQETQYF | TGTGCCAGCTCACCACAGGGGGGGACCAACCAAGAGACCCAGTACTTC
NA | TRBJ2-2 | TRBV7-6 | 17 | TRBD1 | CASSSIGDRGLGGELFF | TGTGCCAGCAGCTCGATTGGGGACAGGGGGCTCGGCGGGGAGCTGTTTTTT
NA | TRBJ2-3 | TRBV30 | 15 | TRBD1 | CAWDRTGSSTDTQYF | TGTGCCTGGGACAGGACAGGGTCTAGCACAGATACGCAGTATTTT
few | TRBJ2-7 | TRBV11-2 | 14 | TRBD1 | CASSLSRGSYEQYF | TGTGCCAGCAGCTTATCCAGGGGGAGTTACGAGCAGTACTTC
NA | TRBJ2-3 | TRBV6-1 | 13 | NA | CATRGRPVDTQYF | TGTGCCACGCGGGGGCGCCCTGTGGATACGCAGTATTTT
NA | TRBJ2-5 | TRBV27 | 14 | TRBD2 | CASSILADQETQYF | TGTGCCAGCAGTATCCTAGCGGATCAAGAGACCCAGTACTTC
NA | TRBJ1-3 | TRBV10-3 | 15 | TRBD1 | CASSGLRGPGNTIYF | TGTGCCAGCAGCGGATTGAGGGGGCCTGGAAACACCATATATTTT
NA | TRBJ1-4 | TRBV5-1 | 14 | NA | CASSWGGSNEKLFF | TGCGCCAGCAGCTGGGGAGGTTCTAATGAAAAACTGTTTTTT
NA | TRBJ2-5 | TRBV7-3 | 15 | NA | CASSLLGGGQETQYF | TGTGCCAGCAGCCTATTAGGGGGGGGGCAAGAGACCCAGTACTTC
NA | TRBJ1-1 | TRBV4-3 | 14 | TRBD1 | CASSFQGANTEAFF | TGCGCCAGCAGCTTCCAGGGGGCGAACACTGAAGCTTTCTTT
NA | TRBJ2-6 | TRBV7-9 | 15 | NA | CASSTGDGGANVLTF | TGTGCCAGCAGCACGGGGGACGGTGGGGCCAACGTCCTGACTTTC
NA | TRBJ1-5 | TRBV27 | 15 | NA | CASSLSTGSNQPQHF | TGTGCCAGCAGTTTATCAACGGGGAGCAATCAGCCCCAGCATTTT
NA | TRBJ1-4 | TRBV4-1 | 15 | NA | CASGPGVGQSEKLFF | TGCGCCAGCGGACCAGGGGTAGGGCAGTCTGAAAAACTGTTTTTT
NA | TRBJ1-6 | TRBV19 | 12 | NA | CASSTGRSPLHF | TGTGCCAGTAGTACAGGGCGATCACCCCTCCACTTT
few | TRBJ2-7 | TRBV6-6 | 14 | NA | CASSHGGESYEQYF | TGTGCCAGCAGTCACGGCGGCGAATCCTACGAGCAGTACTTC
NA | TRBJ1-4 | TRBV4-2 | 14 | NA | CASSPGGEGEKLFF | TGTGCCAGCAGCCCCGGGGGAGAGGGGGAAAAACTGTTTTTT
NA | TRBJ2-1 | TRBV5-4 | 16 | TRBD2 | CASSPPGSGGSREQFF | TGTGCCAGCAGCCCGCCGGGTAGCGGGGGCTCGAGGGAGCAGTTCTTC
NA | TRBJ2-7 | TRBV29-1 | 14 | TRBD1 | CSVAKRDRASEQYF | TGCAGCGTTGCAAAAAGAGACAGGGCGTCCGAGCAGTACTTC
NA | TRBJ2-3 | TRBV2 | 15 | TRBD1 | CASGTDRGTTDTQYF | TGTGCCAGCGGTACCGACAGGGGAACGACAGATACGCAGTATTTT
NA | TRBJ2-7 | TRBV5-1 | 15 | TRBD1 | CASSAGTGGAYEQYF | TGCGCCAGCAGCGCCGGGACAGGGGGCGCATACGAGCAGTACTTC
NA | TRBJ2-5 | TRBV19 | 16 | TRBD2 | CASSISRGGNQETQYF | TGTGCCAGTAGTATCTCACGGGGGGGTAACCAAGAGACCCAGTACTTC
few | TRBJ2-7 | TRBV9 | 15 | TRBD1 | CASSVGGQGANEQYF | TGTGCCAGCAGCGTAGGGGGACAGGGGGCTAACGAGCAGTACTTC
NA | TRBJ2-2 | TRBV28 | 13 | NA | CASSPPPGGELFF | TGTGCCAGCAGCCCCCCCCCAGGGGGGGAGCTGTTTTTT
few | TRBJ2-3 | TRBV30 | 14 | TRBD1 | CAWSRQGPADTQYF | TGTGCCTGGAGCAGACAGGGGCCAGCAGATACGCAGTATTTT
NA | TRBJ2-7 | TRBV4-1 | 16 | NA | CASSLALGHLSYEQYF | TGCGCCAGCAGCCTTGCCCTCGGACACCTCTCCTACGAGCAGTACTTC
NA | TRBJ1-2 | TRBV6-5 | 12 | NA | CASSARGYGYTF | TGTGCCAGCAGCGCCAGGGGATACGGCTACACCTTC
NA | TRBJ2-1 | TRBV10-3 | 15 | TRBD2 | CAISDSGTSINEQFF | TGTGCCATCAGTGATTCCGGGACTAGCATCAATGAGCAGTTCTTC
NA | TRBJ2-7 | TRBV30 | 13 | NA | CAWRPDSYNEQYF | TGTGCCTGGAGGCCGGACAGTTACAACGAGCAGTACTTC
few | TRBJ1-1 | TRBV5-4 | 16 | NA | CASSLSPALATIEAFF | TGTGCCAGCAGCTTGTCCCCGGCCTTGGCGACAATAGAAGCTTTCTTT
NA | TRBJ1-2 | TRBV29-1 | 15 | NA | CSVEESVRVGYGYTF | TGCAGCGTTGAAGAGTCTGTCCGGGTGGGCTATGGCTACACCTTC
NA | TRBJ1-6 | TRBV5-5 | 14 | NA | CASTPVTNNSPLHF | TGTGCCAGCACCCCAGTAACCAATAATTCACCCCTCCACTTT
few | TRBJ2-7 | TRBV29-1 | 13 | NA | CSVEEGRGYEQYF | TGCAGCGTTGAAGAAGGCAGGGGCTACGAGCAGTACTTC
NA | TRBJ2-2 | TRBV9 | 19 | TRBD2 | CASSVPGTSGGANTGELFF | TGTGCCAGCAGCGTACCCGGGACTAGCGGGGGGGCGAACACCGGGGAGCTGTTTTTT
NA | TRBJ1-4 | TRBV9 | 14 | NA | CASSVRPEGEKLFF | TGTGCCAGCAGCGTCCGCCCGGAGGGCGAAAAACTGTTTTTT